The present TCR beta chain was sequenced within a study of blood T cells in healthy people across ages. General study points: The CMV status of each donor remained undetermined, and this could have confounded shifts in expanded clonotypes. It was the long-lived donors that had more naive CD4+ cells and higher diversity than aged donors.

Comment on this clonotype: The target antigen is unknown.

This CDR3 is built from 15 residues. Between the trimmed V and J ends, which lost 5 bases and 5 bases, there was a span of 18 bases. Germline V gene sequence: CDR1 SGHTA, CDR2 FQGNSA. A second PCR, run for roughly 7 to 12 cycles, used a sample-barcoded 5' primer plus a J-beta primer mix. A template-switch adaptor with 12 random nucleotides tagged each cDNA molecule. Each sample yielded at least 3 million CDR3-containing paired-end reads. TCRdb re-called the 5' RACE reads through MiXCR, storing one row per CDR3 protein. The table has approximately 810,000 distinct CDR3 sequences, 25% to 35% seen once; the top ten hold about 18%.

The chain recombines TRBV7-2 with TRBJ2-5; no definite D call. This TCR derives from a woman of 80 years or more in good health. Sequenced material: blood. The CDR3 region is CASSPDLGRWETQYF. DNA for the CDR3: TGTGCCAGCAGCCCGGACCTAGGACGGTGGGAGACCCAGTACTTC.